This is a list of T cell receptor beta chains from one sample in a study of regulatory T cells in long-lasting Graves disease. TCRdb used MiXCR to reprocess the multiplex PCR reads, holding one entry per CDR3 protein. The data contain around 320,000 distinct CDR3 sequences, 15% to 20% of them singletons. This same sample was also part of a study on T cells in Graves' hyperthyroidism and ophthalmopathy.

The sequenced sample was peripheral blood mononuclear cells (PBMCs), obtained at new diagnosis, from a patient treated with antithyroid drugs. The receptors shown here come from a man aged 40-49 years with Graves disease. The CDR3 runs from the conserved cysteine through the conserved F or W. Fields, in order: clone size, J gene, D gene, V gene, CDR3 DNA, CDR3 protein. D genes are given only for firm matches. A clone size is listed for some rows: how often the clone was seen (once, few, many), or a class if it is expanded.

clone size: .; J gene: TRBJ2-2; D gene: TRBD2; V gene: TRBV4-3; CDR3 DNA: TGCGCCAGCAGAGCCGGACTAGCGGGGATCACCGGGGAGCTGTTTTTT; CDR3 protein: CASRAGLAGITGELFF
clone size: .; J gene: TRBJ2-7; D gene: .; V gene: TRBV28; CDR3 DNA: TGTGCCAGCAGGACTACTGGGATCGAGCAGTACTTC; CDR3 protein: CASRTTGIEQYF
clone size: few; J gene: TRBJ2-1; D gene: TRBD2; V gene: TRBV12-3/TRBV12-4; CDR3 DNA: TGTGCCAGCAGTTTAGGACTAGCGAGCTCCTACAATGAGCAGTTCTTC; CDR3 protein: CASSLGLASSYNEQFF
clone size: many; J gene: TRBJ2-7; D gene: .; V gene: TRBV3-1; CDR3 DNA: TGTGCCAGCAGCCAAGATCCAGGGCGCGAGCAGTACTTC; CDR3 protein: CASSQDPGREQYF
clone size: many; J gene: TRBJ2-5; D gene: .; V gene: TRBV7-9; CDR3 DNA: TGTGCCAGCAGCGTACAGGGTGGCCAGACCCAGTACTTC; CDR3 protein: CASSVQGGQTQYF
clone size: .; J gene: TRBJ2-7; D gene: .; V gene: TRBV28; CDR3 DNA: TGTGCCAGCAGGCTCGAACTAAACCCCTACGAGCAGTACTTC; CDR3 protein: CASRLELNPYEQYF
clone size: many; J gene: TRBJ1-1; D gene: TRBD1; V gene: TRBV30; CDR3 DNA: TGTGCCTGGATGTCAGGGGGCCTGGGCACTGAAGCTTTCTTT; CDR3 protein: CAWMSGGLGTEAFF
clone size: many; J gene: TRBJ1-6; D gene: .; V gene: TRBV27; CDR3 DNA: TGTGCCAGCAGTTTTAAGGGCCCCGAAACTTATTCACCCCTCCACTTT; CDR3 protein: CASSFKGPETYSPLHF
clone size: few; J gene: TRBJ2-7; D gene: .; V gene: TRBV30; CDR3 DNA: TGTGCCTGGAGCGCTGGCCACGATTACGAGCAGTACTTC; CDR3 protein: CAWSAGHDYEQYF
clone size: .; J gene: TRBJ1-3; D gene: .; V gene: TRBV7-2; CDR3 DNA: TGTGCCAGCAGCTCCAAGACGGAAATTATCTCTGGAAACACCATATATTTT; CDR3 protein: CASSSKTEIISGNTIYF
clone size: .; J gene: TRBJ2-3; D gene: .; V gene: TRBV20-1; CDR3 DNA: TGCAGTGCTAGAGGGGGGGGGGCCACAGATACGCAGTATTTT; CDR3 protein: CSARGGGATDTQYF
clone size: many; J gene: TRBJ2-7; D gene: .; V gene: TRBV5-1; CDR3 DNA: TGCGCCAGCAGCTTGGACAGGCCAGGGGAGCAGTACTTC; CDR3 protein: CASSLDRPGEQYF
clone size: .; J gene: TRBJ2-3; D gene: .; V gene: TRBV28; CDR3 DNA: TGTGCCAGCACAACAGAGCATACGCAGTATTTT; CDR3 protein: CASTTEHTQYF
clone size: many; J gene: TRBJ1-2; D gene: .; V gene: TRBV5-8; CDR3 DNA: TGTGCCAGCAGCTTGGGCGCAGGGATGGACTATGGCTACACCTTC; CDR3 protein: CASSLGAGMDYGYTF